Shown below are 27 T cell receptor beta chains from a single sample sequenced in a study of shared clonotypes between healthy human individuals. Sequenced by immunoSEQ multiplex PCR; TCRdb stores in-frame clones only, minus some. The data contain more than 150,000 clones, over 85% of them singletons. Sequenced input: naive CD4+ T cells sorted from blood. The subset: CD45RA+ positively selected. The origin of the receptors is a woman in her twenties or thirties in good health.

The V and J genes are TRBV7-2 and TRBJ2-7; TRBD1 agrees at 8 bases. In germline, CDR1 is SGHTA, CDR2 FQGNSA. J gave up 3 bases and V 4 bases, and 5 bases lay outside the gene matches. The CDR3 length is 14 residues. CDR3: CASSSTTGVYEQYF. CDR3 DNA: TGTGCCAGCAGCTCGACGACAGGGGTCTACGAGCAGTACTTC.

The chain employs TRBV30 and TRBJ2-7, with a weak D call TRBD2 (6 bases). This CDR3 is 14 amino acids long. Per the germline V gene, CDR1 is GTSNPN and CDR2 is SVGIG (reference sequence). Trimming took 4 bases from V and 2 from J, leaving 15 bases between them. CDR3 protein: CAWTRAGSPYEQYF. CDR3 nucleotides: TGTGCCTGGACTAGGGCGGGATCTCCCTACGAGCAGTACTTC.

This rearrangement joins TRBV7-8 to TRBJ2-7; tentatively, D is TRBD1 (5 bases). The CDR3 spans 14 residues. V lost 5 bases to trimming and J lost 6 bases, with 17 bases between them. Germline values: CDR1 SGHVS, CDR2 FQNEAQ. As DNA, the CDR3 is TGTGCCAGCAGCATTAAGGGGCCGTCCGGCGAGCAGTACTTC. As protein: CASSIKGPSGEQYF.

The chain combines TRBV27 with TRBJ1-5; no clear D gene. This CDR3 has 13 amino acids. V lost 4 bases to trimming and J lost 7 bases, with 11 bases between them. Germline V gene sequence: CDR1 MNHEY, CDR2 SMNVEV (reference sequence). CDR3 protein: CASSWKGGQPQHF. The CDR3 region has the DNA TGTGCCAGCAGTTGGAAAGGAGGGCAGCCCCAGCATTTT.

In this sample, this clone turned up a few times. The rearrangement uses TRBV7-9 and TRBJ2-7; the D is unclear. This CDR3 contains 11 residues. Trimming cost V 5 bases and J 3 bases, with 5 bases left between them. Germline CDR1 and CDR2: SEHNR and FQNEAQ (reference sequence). CDR3 sequence reads: CASSSNYEQYF. The CDR3 region has the DNA TGTGCCAGCAGCAGTAACTACGAGCAGTACTTC. Variable domain in full (rest from reference TRBV7-9 and TRBJ2-7): DTGVSQNPRHKITKRGQNVTFRCDPISEHNRLYWYRQTLGQGPEFLTYFQNEAQLEKSRLLSDRFSAERPKGSFSTLEIQRTEQGDSAMYLCASSSNYEQYFGPGTRLTVT.

The J gene is TRBJ1-6, the V gene TRBV28; a possible D gene is TRBD1 (6 bases). The length of the CDR3 is 15 residues. Trimming cost V 4 bases and J 9 bases, with 16 bases left between them. Germline lookup yields CDR1 MDHEN and CDR2 SYDVKM. The CDR3 nucleotides read TGTGCCAGCAGTTGGGCCCAGGGGTTTGCTTCACCCCTCCACTTT. It is translated as CASSWAQGFASPLHF.

On this clone itself: Germline and junction disagree at one end, which may indicate a read error. Other DNA sequences in the same sample also yield this CDR3. V gene TRBV6-1 combines with J gene TRBJ2-7, with TRBD2 identical over 9 bases. The CDR3 totals 14 residues. Per the germline V gene, CDR1 is MNHNS and CDR2 is SASEGT. The CDR3 is CASSLTSGLYEQYF. The CDR3 bases are TGCGCCAGCAGCTTGACTAGCGGTCTCTACGAGCAGTACTTC.

This clone appeared once. The CDR3: CASRELSSYNSPLHF. CDR3 sequence (DNA): TGTGCCAGCAGGGAGCTCAGCTCCTATAATTCACCCCTCCACTTT. The gene calls are TRBV2 and TRBJ1-6; D unresolved. The germline gives CDR1 SNHLY, CDR2 FYNNEI. Trimming stripped 6 bases from V and 0 bases from J, with 9 bases between. This CDR3 spans 15 amino acids.

The rearrangement links TRBV6-1 to TRBJ1-5, with unresolved D. The CDR3 totals 12 residues. Trimming removed 6 bases from V and 3 bases from J, with 6 bases in between. Germline CDR1 is MNHNS and CDR2 is SASEGT. The CDR3 DNA sequence: TGTGCCAGCAGGAGCCTCAATCAGCCCCAGCATTTT. This codes for CASRSLNQPQHF.

The rearrangement joins TRBV6-1 to TRBJ2-5, with TRBD1 matching over 7 bases. Germline V CDR1 and CDR2: MNHNS, SASEGT. This CDR3 comprises 13 residues. The V gene end was trimmed by 4 bases and the J gene end by 2 bases; junction bases not matched to a gene: 1. CDR3 sequence reads: CASSVGQQETQYF. CDR3 nucleotides: TGTGCCAGCAGTGTGGGACAGCAAGAGACCCAGTACTTC.

V and J are TRBV10-3 and TRBJ2-5; possibly TRBD1 for D (6 bases). The V gene lost 4 bases and the J gene lost 3 bases, with 9 bases spanning the gap. The CDR3 has 13 amino acids. Germline V gene sequence: CDR1 ENHRY, CDR2 SYGVKD. CDR3 nucleotide sequence: TGTGCCATCAGTGGGGGGCGGGAAGAGACCCAGTACTTC. The encoded protein is CAISGGREETQYF.

This clone was seen just once. This chain connects TRBV5-1 to TRBJ1-1; D is undetermined. The V end was cut by 2 bases, the J end by 3 bases, with 14 bases between. Germline CDR1 is SGHRS and CDR2 is YFSETQ. The CDR3 is made up of 15 amino acids. The CDR3 here is CASSLGPLGYTEAFF. The CDR3 region has the DNA TGCGCCAGCAGCTTAGGACCTTTGGGTTACACTGAAGCTTTCTTT.

This clone appeared once. V and J are TRBV29-1 and TRBJ1-2; D is undetermined. CDR1 and CDR2 from the germline V gene are SQVTM and ANQGSEA. The CDR3 sequence is 11 residues long. Trimming took 6 bases from V and 8 from J, leaving 13 bases between them. The CDR3 sequence: CSVEGAEGYTF. The CDR3 DNA reads as TGCAGCGTCGAGGGAGCGGAAGGCTACACCTTC.

The rearrangement uses TRBV19 and TRBJ1-1; tentatively, D is TRBD1 (6 bases). Germline values: CDR1 LNHDA, CDR2 SQIVND (reference sequence). Trimming pared 5 bases from V and 0 bases from J, leaving 10 bases between. The CDR3 is 14 amino acids. CDR3 DNA: TGTGCCAGTAGTCTCGGACAGTTGAACACTGAAGCTTTCTTT. Its protein product is CASSLGQLNTEAFF.

The CDR3 spells CASRSLSGTNTGELFF. In nucleotides, the CDR3 is TGTGCCAGCCGCTCCCTTAGCGGAACGAACACCGGGGAGCTGTTTTTT. This chain connects TRBV6-6 to TRBJ2-2, with a tentative D call TRBD2 (6 bases). Trimming took off 8 bases at V and 0 bases at J, with 16 bases between the two ends. Germline V gene data show CDR1 as MNHNY and CDR2 as SVGAGI (reference sequence). The CDR3 contains 16 residues.

This clone was detected once. This chain connects TRBV10-3 to TRBJ2-5; 7 bases fit TRBD1. The length of the CDR3 is 14 residues. Trimming took 2 bases from V and 6 from J; bases not matched to a gene: 6. Germline CDR1 reads ENHRY; CDR2 reads SYGVKD. The CDR3 loop is CAISELGTAKTQYF. The CDR3 DNA reads TGTGCCATCAGTGAGCTCGGGACAGCCAAGACCCAGTACTTC.

The CDR3 DNA reads TGTGCCAGCAGTTTCGAGGGAAGGGTCTCCTACGAGCAGTACTTC. It specifies CASSFEGRVSYEQYF. This chain joins TRBV28 and TRBJ2-7, with a possible D match to TRBD2 (5 bases). The CDR3 is made up of 15 amino acids. In germline, CDR1 is MDHEN, CDR2 SYDVKM. V was pared by 3 bases and J by 0 bases, with 12 bases between.

This rearrangement joins TRBV7-9 to TRBJ2-7; the match to TRBD2 covers 8 bases. Germline assignment: CDR1 SEHNR and CDR2 FQNEAQ (reference sequence). The CDR3 is 13 amino acids. V gave up 0 bases and J gave up 6 bases; unmatched junction bases: 1. The CDR3 DNA reads TGTGCCAGCAGCTTAGCACTAGCGGCCGAGCAGTACTTC. Its protein is CASSLALAAEQYF.

The chain couples TRBV19 to TRBJ2-7, with 8 nucleotides matching TRBD2. The ends lost 4 bases at V and 2 bases at J; junction bases unmatched: 4. The CDR3 sequence is 14 residues long. CDR1 is LNHDA, CDR2 SQIVND, per germline (reference sequence). The CDR3 DNA reads TGTGCCAGTAGTAGGGTAGCGGGAACCTACGAGCAGTACTTC. Translating it yields CASSRVAGTYEQYF.

J is TRBJ2-6 and V is TRBV28, with a tentative D call TRBD1 (6 bases). The CDR3 is 14 amino acids. V lost 8 bases and J lost 4, with 12 bases in between. The germline V gene encodes CDR1 MDHEN and CDR2 SYDVKM. CDR3 sequence: CASLQGSGANVLTF. CDR3 DNA sequence: TGTGCCAGCCTACAGGGATCCGGGGCCAACGTCCTGACTTTC.

The chain is built from TRBV6-5 and TRBJ2-7; 7 nucleotides agree with TRBD1. The ends lost 0 bases at V and 6 bases at J; junction bases unmatched: 2. This CDR3 contains 13 residues. In germline, CDR1 is MNHEY, CDR2 SVGAGI. In DNA form, the CDR3 reads TGTGCCAGCAGTTACTCTACAGGGGCCGAGCAGTACTTC. Translation: CASSYSTGAEQYF.

In DNA form, the CDR3 reads TGTGCCAGCAGCCGACTACAGGTGAACACTGAAGCTTTCTTT. Its translation: CASSRLQVNTEAFF. The chain carries TRBV7-2 and TRBJ1-1, with D possibly matching TRBD1 (5 bases). This CDR3 comprises 14 residues. From germline, CDR1 is SGHTA and CDR2 FQGNSA. The V end lost 5 bases, the J end lost 0 bases, and 10 bases lay between the germline ends.

The chain uses TRBV29-1 and TRBJ2-4; D is uncertain. The V gene lost 6 bases and the J gene lost 0 bases, with 9 bases spanning the gap. The CDR3 runs 13 residues. Germline V CDR1 and CDR2: SQVTM, ANQGSEA. DNA of the CDR3: TGCAGCGTGCAGGAGATAGCCAAAAACATTCAGTACTTC. This gives the protein CSVQEIAKNIQYF.

CDR3 amino acids: CASSFKGGAAGWYEQYF. DNA for the CDR3: TGTGCCAGCAGTTTCAAAGGCGGGGCGGCGGGATGGTACGAGCAGTACTTC. The chain employs TRBV28 and TRBJ2-7, with D possibly being TRBD2 (6 bases). There are 17 residues in the CDR3. Per the germline V gene, CDR1 is MDHEN and CDR2 is SYDVKM. V lost 3 bases and J 4 bases, leaving 22 bases between the germline ends.

This sequence joins TRBV5-4 and TRBJ2-5; 7 bases line up with TRBD1. This CDR3 spans 13 amino acids. V lost 4 bases and J lost 5; bases outside the gene matches: 5. Germline V gene sequence: CDR1 SGHNT, CDR2 YYREEE (reference sequence). CDR3 residues: CASSLTGLETQYF. The CDR3 nucleotides read TGTGCCAGCAGCCTGACAGGGTTGGAGACCCAGTACTTC.

The rearrangement links TRBV6-5 to TRBJ2-7; TRBD2 aligns across 8 bases. The germline V gene has CDR1 MNHEY and CDR2 SVGAGI. The V gene end was trimmed by 6 bases and the J gene end by 2 bases; junction bases not matched to a gene: 6. This CDR3 region has 14 residues. CDR3 residues: CASRIGLATYEQYF. The CDR3 bases are TGTGCCAGCAGGATTGGACTAGCTACCTACGAGCAGTACTTC.

The V gene is TRBV2, the J gene TRBJ1-6, with D unclear. Germline V lookup: CDR1 SNHLY, CDR2 FYNNEI. The CDR3 is 14 amino acids. Trimming removed 2 bases from V and 10 bases from J, with 12 bases in between. CDR3 sequence (DNA): TGTGCCAGCAGTGAACGGGGTTTGGAGTCACCCCTCCACTTT. This translates into CASSERGLESPLHF.